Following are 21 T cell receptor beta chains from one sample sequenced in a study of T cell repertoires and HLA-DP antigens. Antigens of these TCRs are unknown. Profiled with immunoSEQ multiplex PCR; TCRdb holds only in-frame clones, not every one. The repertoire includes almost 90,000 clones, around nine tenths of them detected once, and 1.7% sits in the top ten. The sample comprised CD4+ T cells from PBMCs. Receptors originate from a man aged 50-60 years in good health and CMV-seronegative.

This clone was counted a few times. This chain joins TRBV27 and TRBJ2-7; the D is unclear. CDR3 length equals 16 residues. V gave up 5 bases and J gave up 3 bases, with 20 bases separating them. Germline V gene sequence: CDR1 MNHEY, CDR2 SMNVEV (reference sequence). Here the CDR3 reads CASSIPGEAINYEQYF. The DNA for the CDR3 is TGTGCCAGCAGTATCCCCGGCGAGGCGATTAACTACGAGCAGTACTTC.

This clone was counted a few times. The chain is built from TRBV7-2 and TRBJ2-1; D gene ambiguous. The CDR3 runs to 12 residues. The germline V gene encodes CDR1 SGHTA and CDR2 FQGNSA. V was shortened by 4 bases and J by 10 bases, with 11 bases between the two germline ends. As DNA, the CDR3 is TGTGCCAGCAGCTCCGGATCGGCAGAGCAGTTCTTC. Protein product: CASSSGSAEQFF. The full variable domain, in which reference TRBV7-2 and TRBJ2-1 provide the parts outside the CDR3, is GAGVSQSPSNKVTEKGKDVELRCDPISGHTALYWYRQSLGQGLEFLIYFQGNSAPDKSGLPSDRFSAERTGGSVSTLTIQRTQQEDSAVYLCASSSGSAEQFFGPGTRLTVL.

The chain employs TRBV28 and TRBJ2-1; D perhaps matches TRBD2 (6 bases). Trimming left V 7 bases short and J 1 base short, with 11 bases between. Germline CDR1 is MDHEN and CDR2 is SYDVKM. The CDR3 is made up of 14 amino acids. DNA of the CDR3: TGTGCCAGCAAGGATAGCGGTTCCTACAATGAGCAGTTCTTC. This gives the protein CASKDSGSYNEQFF.

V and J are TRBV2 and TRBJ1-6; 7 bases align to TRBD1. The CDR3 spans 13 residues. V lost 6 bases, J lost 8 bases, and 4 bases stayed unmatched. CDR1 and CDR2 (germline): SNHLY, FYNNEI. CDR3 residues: CASRRGGYSPLHF. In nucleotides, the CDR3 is TGTGCCAGCAGGAGAGGGGGCTATTCACCCCTCCACTTT.

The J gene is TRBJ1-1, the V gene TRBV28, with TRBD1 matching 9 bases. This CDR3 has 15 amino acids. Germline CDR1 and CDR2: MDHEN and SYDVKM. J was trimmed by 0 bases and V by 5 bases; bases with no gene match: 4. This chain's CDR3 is CASSGTGPMNTEAFF. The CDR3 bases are TGTGCCAGCAGTGGGACAGGGCCGATGAACACTGAAGCTTTCTTT.

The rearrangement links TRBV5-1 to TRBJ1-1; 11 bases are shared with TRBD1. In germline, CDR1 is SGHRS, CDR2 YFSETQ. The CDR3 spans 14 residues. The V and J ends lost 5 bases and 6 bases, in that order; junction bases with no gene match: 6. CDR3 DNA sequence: TGCGCCAGCAGTTATGGACAGGGGGCCTCTGAAGCTTTCTTT. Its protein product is CASSYGQGASEAFF.

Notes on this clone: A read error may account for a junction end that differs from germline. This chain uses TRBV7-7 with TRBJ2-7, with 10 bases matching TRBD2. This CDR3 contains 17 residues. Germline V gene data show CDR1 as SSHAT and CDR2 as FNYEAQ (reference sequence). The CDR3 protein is CASSPPPKAGGPHWQYF. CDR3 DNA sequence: TGTGCTAGCAGCCCTCCCCCCAAAGCGGGAGGGCCCCATTGGCAGTACTTC.

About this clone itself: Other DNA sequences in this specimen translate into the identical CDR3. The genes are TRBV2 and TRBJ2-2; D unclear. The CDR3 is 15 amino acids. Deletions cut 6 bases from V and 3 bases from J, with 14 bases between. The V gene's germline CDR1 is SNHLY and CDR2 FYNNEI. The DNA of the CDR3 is TGTGCCAGCAGCCGAACCTTAAGATACACCGGGGAGCTGTTTTTT. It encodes CASSRTLRYTGELFF.

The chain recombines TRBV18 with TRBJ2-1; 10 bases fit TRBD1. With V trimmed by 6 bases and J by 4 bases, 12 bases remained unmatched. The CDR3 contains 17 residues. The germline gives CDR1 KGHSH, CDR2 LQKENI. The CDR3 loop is CASSLPGQGSLYNEQFF. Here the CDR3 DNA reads TGTGCCAGCTCGCTTCCGGGACAGGGGTCGCTTTACAATGAGCAGTTCTTC. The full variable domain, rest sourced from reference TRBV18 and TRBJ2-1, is NAGVMQNPRHLVRRRGQEARLRCSPMKGHSHVYWYRQLPEEGLKFMVYLQKENIIDESGMPKERFSAEFPKEGPSILRIQQVVRGDSAAYFCASSLPGQGSLYNEQFFGPGTRLTVL.

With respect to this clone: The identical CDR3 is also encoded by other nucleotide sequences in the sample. The CDR3 coding sequence is TGCGCCAGCAGTGAACCAGCGGGAGGGCCCGGATACTTC. Protein product: CASSEPAGGPGYF. The chain combines TRBV10-2 with TRBJ2-7, with TRBD2 identical over 10 bases. This CDR3 has 13 residues. Germline-derived CDR1 and CDR2 are WSHSY and SAAADI. Trimming cost V 3 bases and J 13 bases; bases outside gene matches: 9.

The chain's CDR3 is CASRIRGGPTGELFF. The CDR3 DNA reads TGTGCCAGCAGGATACGGGGGGGGCCCACCGGGGAGCTGTTTTTT. The V call is TRBV28, the J call TRBJ2-2; 8 bases match TRBD2. Germline V gives CDR1 MDHEN, CDR2 SYDVKM. V lost 6 bases to trimming and J lost 4 bases; unmatched junction nucleotides: 7. This CDR3 has 15 residues.

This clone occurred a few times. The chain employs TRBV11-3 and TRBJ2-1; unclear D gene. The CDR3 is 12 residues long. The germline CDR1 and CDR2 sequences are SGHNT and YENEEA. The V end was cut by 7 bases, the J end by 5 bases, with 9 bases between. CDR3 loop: CASKGRNNEQFF. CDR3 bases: TGTGCCAGCAAGGGAAGGAACAATGAGCAGTTCTTC.

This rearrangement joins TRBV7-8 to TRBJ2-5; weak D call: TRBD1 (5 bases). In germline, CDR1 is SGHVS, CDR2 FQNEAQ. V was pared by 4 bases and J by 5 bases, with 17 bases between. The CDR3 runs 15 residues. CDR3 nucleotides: TGTGCCAGCAGCTCTCCCAGGACAACTCGGGAGACCCAGTACTTC. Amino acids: CASSSPRTTRETQYF.

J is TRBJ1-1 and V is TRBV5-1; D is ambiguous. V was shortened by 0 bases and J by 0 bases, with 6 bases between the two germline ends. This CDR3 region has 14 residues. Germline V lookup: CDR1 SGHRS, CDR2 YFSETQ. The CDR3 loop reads CASSLDRLNTEAFF. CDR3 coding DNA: TGCGCCAGCAGCTTGGACAGACTGAACACTGAAGCTTTCTTT.

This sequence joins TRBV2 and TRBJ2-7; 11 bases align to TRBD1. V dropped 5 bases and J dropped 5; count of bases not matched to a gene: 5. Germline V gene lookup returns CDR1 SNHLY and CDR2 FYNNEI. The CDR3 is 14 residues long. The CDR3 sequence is CASSPGQGVDEQYF. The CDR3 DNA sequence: TGTGCCAGCAGTCCGGGACAGGGGGTTGACGAGCAGTACTTC.

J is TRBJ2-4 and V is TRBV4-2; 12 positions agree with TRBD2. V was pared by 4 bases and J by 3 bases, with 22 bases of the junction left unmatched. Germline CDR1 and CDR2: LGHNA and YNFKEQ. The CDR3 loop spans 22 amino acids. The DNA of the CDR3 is TGTGCCAGCAGCCGAGGATTGAGGGAGGCTAGCGGGGGGGCTTCGGTCAAAAACATTCAGTACTTC. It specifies CASSRGLREASGGASVKNIQYF.

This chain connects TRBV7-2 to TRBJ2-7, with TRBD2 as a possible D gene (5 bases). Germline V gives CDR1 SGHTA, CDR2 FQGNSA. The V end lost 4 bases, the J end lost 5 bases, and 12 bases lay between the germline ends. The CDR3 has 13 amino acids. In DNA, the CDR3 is TGTGCCAGCAGCTCACATAGGGAGAACGAGCAGTACTTC. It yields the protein CASSSHRENEQYF.

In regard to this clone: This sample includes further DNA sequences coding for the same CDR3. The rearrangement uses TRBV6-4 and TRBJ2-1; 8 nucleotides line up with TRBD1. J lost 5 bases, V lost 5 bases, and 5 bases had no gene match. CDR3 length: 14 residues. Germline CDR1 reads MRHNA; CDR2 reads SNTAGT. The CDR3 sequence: CASSPGQGNNEQFF. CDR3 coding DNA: TGTGCCAGCAGTCCCGGACAGGGAAACAATGAGCAGTTCTTC.

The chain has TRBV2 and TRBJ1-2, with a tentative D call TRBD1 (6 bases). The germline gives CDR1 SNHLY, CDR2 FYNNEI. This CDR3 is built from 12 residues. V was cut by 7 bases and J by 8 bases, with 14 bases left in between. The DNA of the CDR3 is TGTGCCAGCATCCCTGGGGGCGCGGGCTACACCTTC. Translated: CASIPGGAGYTF.

The CDR3 nucleotides are TGTGCCAGCAGTGCCCGGGACAGGGGCTACGAGCAGTACTTC. This encodes CASSARDRGYEQYF. The gene calls are TRBV28 and TRBJ2-7; 10 positions agree with TRBD1. Trimming at V came to 5 bases and at J to 3 bases, leaving 4 bases not matched to a gene. Germline V gene sequence: CDR1 MDHEN, CDR2 SYDVKM. The CDR3 is 14 residues long.

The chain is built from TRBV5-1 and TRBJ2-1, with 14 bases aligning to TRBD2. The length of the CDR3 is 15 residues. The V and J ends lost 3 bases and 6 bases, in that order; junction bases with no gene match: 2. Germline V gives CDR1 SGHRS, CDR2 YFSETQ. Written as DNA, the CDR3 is TGCGCCAGCAGCTGGGGACTAGCGGGGGCCAATGAGCAGTTCTTC. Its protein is CASSWGLAGANEQFF.